This TCR beta chain was recorded in a study of T cell responses to AZD1222 COVID-19 vaccine. Sequenced by immunoSEQ multiplex PCR; TCRdb stores in-frame clones only, minus some. The repertoire includes around 79,000 clones, approximately 88% of them detected once, and 20% sits in the top ten. J gave up 2 bases and V 4 bases, and 8 bases lay outside the gene matches. The CDR3 runs 15 residues. In germline, CDR1 is SGDLS, CDR2 YYNGEE. The V call is TRBV9, the J call TRBJ2-7, with 8 bases lining up with TRBD1. The specimen comprised peripheral blood, sampled on day 0 of AZD1222 vaccination. This receptor was taken from an adult in good health. The CDR3 sequence is CASSPRDRPTYEQYF. CDR3 sequence (DNA): TGTGCCAGCAGCCCCCGGGACAGGCCGACCTACGAGCAGTACTTC.